A single sample gave rise to the 20 T cell receptor beta chains below, sequenced in a study of blood T cell repertoires in COVID-19. Only in-frame clones appear in the TCRdb table, and some are missing; sequencing was by immunoSEQ multiplex PCR. The sample includes about 160,000 clones, 80% to 90% of them seen just once. The sequenced sample consisted of peripheral blood. These receptors were collected from a woman between 65 and 79 years old with acute or convalescent COVID-19.

This rearrangement joins TRBV15 to TRBJ1-3; TRBD1 agrees at 12 bases. The junction had 5 bases not matched to a gene; V was cut back by 1 base and J by 1 base. The CDR3 sequence is 18 residues long. CDR1 LNHNV and CDR2 YYDKDF come from the germline V gene (reference sequence). The CDR3 nucleotides read TGTGCCACCAGCAGAGGGGACAGGGGGCGCGGGTCTGGAAACACCATATATTTT. It yields the protein CATSRGDRGRGSGNTIYF.

This rearrangement joins TRBV28 to TRBJ1-2; D possibly corresponds to TRBD1 (5 bases). Trimming shortened V by 6 bases and J by 4 bases, and 12 bases separated the two germline ends. Germline CDR1 reads MDHEN; CDR2 reads SYDVKM. This CDR3 region has 13 residues. The DNA for the CDR3 is TGTGCCAGCAGCACGGGCCAGGGCTATGGCTACACCTTC. This codes for CASSTGQGYGYTF.

This chain joins TRBV18 and TRBJ2-2; 11 bases fit TRBD1. CDR1 and CDR2 from the germline V gene are KGHSH and LQKENI. V trimming: 3 bases; J trimming: 4 bases; junction bases outside the gene matches: 1. The CDR3 totals 15 residues. This CDR3 is CASSPGQGVTGELFF. The CDR3 bases are TGTGCCAGCTCACCGGGACAGGGGGTCACCGGGGAGCTGTTTTTT.

The V call is TRBV28, the J call TRBJ2-7, with TRBD2 matching over 12 bases. Trimming took 5 bases from V and 3 from J; bases not matched to a gene: 8. The CDR3 runs to 16 residues. From germline, CDR1 is MDHEN and CDR2 SYDVKM. The CDR3 spells CASSIRTSGTFYEQYF. The CDR3, as DNA: TGTGCCAGCAGTATACGGACTAGCGGGACCTTCTACGAGCAGTACTTC.

The genes are TRBV5-4 and TRBJ2-3; TRBD2 might be the D (6 bases). Germline V gene lookup returns CDR1 SGHNT and CDR2 YYREEE (reference sequence). The CDR3 contains 17 residues. Trimming took off 4 bases at V and 2 bases at J, with 20 bases between the two ends. CDR3 bases: TGTGCCAGCAGCCAGGGTGCGGGGAGCTTCGACACAGATACGCAGTATTTT. Protein: CASSQGAGSFDTDTQYF.

This sequence joins TRBV18 and TRBJ2-5, with unresolved D. Looked up from germline, CDR1 is KGHSH and CDR2 is LQKENI. This CDR3 has 14 amino acids. V was shortened by 0 bases and J by 3 bases, with 8 bases between the two germline ends. CDR3 loop: CASSPPEKKETQYF. The DNA for the CDR3 is TGTGCCAGCTCACCACCCGAGAAGAAAGAGACCCAGTACTTC.

The V and J genes are TRBV5-6 and TRBJ2-1, with 10 bases identical to TRBD2. Germline V gene sequence: CDR1 SGHDT, CDR2 YYEEEE. The V gene end was trimmed by 4 bases and the J gene end by 4 bases; junction bases not matched to a gene: 11. CDR3 length: 17 residues. The CDR3 protein is CASSRRTSGKIYNEQFF. DNA of the CDR3: TGTGCCAGCAGCCGGCGGACTAGCGGTAAAATTTACAATGAGCAGTTCTTC.

This sequence joins TRBV3-1 (or the pseudogene TRBV3-2) and TRBJ1-3; 10 bases are a match to TRBD1. The CDR3 loop spans 15 amino acids. Germline CDR1 and CDR2: LGHDT and YNNKEL (reference sequence). V gave up 4 bases and J gave up 4 bases; unmatched junction bases: 4. The CDR3 loop is CASSPPGQGGNTIYF. DNA of the CDR3: TGTGCCAGCAGCCCGCCGGGACAGGGGGGAAACACCATATATTTT.

The rearrangement joins TRBV5-1 to TRBJ1-1; D remains unclear. This CDR3 contains 13 residues. From germline, CDR1 is SGHRS and CDR2 YFSETQ. V dropped 2 bases and J dropped 1 base, with 6 bases sitting between them. In DNA form, the CDR3 reads TGCGCCAGCAGCTTCCCCGGGAACACTGAAGCTTTCTTT. Its translation is CASSFPGNTEAFF.

The CDR3 protein is CASSLTGGYQPQHF. For the CDR3, the DNA is TGCGCCAGCAGCTTGACAGGGGGTTATCAGCCCCAGCATTTT. The chain employs TRBV5-1 and TRBJ1-5; 8 bases are shared with TRBD1. Germline V CDR1 and CDR2: SGHRS, YFSETQ. V shed 1 base, J shed 5 bases, and the junction held 2 bases outside the gene matches. The CDR3 is made up of 14 amino acids.

The chain carries TRBV7-2 and TRBJ2-3; D might be TRBD1 (6 bases). The CDR3 totals 18 residues. The V end lost 5 bases, the J end lost 0 bases, and 21 bases lay between the germline ends. In germline, CDR1 is SGHTA, CDR2 FQGNSA. CDR3 region: CASSPSRWDTPSTDTQYF. The CDR3 bases are TGTGCCAGCAGCCCCTCCCGATGGGACACACCTAGCACAGATACGCAGTATTTT.

This chain connects TRBV3-1 (or the pseudogene TRBV3-2) to TRBJ2-1; 9 bases are shared with TRBD1. V was clipped by 1 base and J by 7 bases; unmatched bases: 5. The CDR3 spans 15 residues. Germline V gene lookup returns CDR1 LGHDT and CDR2 YNNKEL (reference sequence). The CDR3 DNA sequence: TGTGCCAGCAGCCAAGGGGACAGGGTCGCAAATGAGCAGTTCTTC. Its protein product is CASSQGDRVANEQFF.

J is TRBJ1-5 and V is TRBV6-2 or TRBV6-3; perhaps TRBD1 as D (6 bases). This CDR3 region has 16 residues. Germline V CDR1 and CDR2: MNHEY, SVGEGT. V was trimmed by 4 bases and J by 2 bases, leaving 15 bases between them. CDR3 sequence: CASSFPPGAGNQPQHF. Written as DNA, the CDR3 is TGTGCCAGCAGTTTCCCCCCAGGGGCTGGCAATCAGCCCCAGCATTTT.

The CDR3 sequence: CASSYAAGGNSPLHF. The CDR3 coding sequence is TGTGCCAGCAGTTACGCGGCAGGGGGCAATTCACCCCTCCACTTT. The chain has TRBV6-2 or TRBV6-3 and TRBJ1-6, with 8 nucleotides matching TRBD1. V trimming: 2 bases; J trimming: 7 bases; junction bases outside the gene matches: 4. This CDR3 is built from 15 residues. Germline CDR1 reads MNHEY; CDR2 reads SVGEGT.

The chain combines TRBV9 with TRBJ1-1, with TRBD1 matching 7 bases. Germline values: CDR1 SGDLS, CDR2 YYNGEE. With V trimmed by 3 bases and J by 0 bases, 2 bases remained unmatched. This CDR3 contains 14 residues. CDR3 residues: CASSGGQMNTEAFF. The DNA of the CDR3 is TGTGCCAGCAGCGGGGGACAGATGAACACTGAAGCTTTCTTT.

Note on this clone: The identical CDR3 is also encoded by other nucleotide sequences in the sample. The genes are TRBV18 and TRBJ1-1; D is ambiguous. Germline CDR1 is KGHSH and CDR2 is LQKENI. The CDR3 spans 13 residues. The V end lost 3 bases, the J end lost 1 base, and 6 bases lay between the germline ends. The CDR3 DNA sequence: TGTGCCAGCTCACCGCAGCGGAACACTGAAGCTTTCTTT. Protein sequence: CASSPQRNTEAFF.

The V call is TRBV18, the J call TRBJ1-2; D call uncertain. The CDR3 has 14 residues. Per germline, CDR1 KGHSH and CDR2 LQKENI. V was trimmed by 6 bases and J by 8 bases, leaving 19 bases between them. Here the CDR3 reads CASSPVESARGYTF. Written as DNA, the CDR3 is TGTGCCAGCTCTCCGGTGGAGAGTGCGCGAGGCTACACCTTC.

This chain connects TRBV7-2 to TRBJ2-7; TRBD1 might be the D (6 bases). The germline gives CDR1 SGHTA, CDR2 FQGNSA. The CDR3 runs to 14 residues. V lost 5 bases and J lost 1, with 12 bases in between. The CDR3 is CASSLGRGSYEQYF. CDR3 DNA: TGTGCCAGCAGCCTCGGCAGGGGTTCCTACGAGCAGTACTTC.

DNA for the CDR3: TGTGCCAGCAGCTCCTATCCCTACGAGCAGTACTTC. Protein sequence: CASSSYPYEQYF. The chain carries TRBV5-6 and TRBJ2-7; D not certain. This CDR3 spans 12 amino acids. The ends were cut back, 3 bases at V and 2 bases at J, with 6 bases in the middle. Germline V gene data show CDR1 as SGHDT and CDR2 as YYEEEE.

V gene TRBV9 combines with J gene TRBJ2-7; 10 bases match TRBD1. Germline lookup yields CDR1 SGDLS and CDR2 YYNGEE. This CDR3 has 15 amino acids. The ends lost 1 base at V and 6 bases at J; junction bases unmatched: 7. CDR3 in DNA: TGTGCCAGCAGCGTATCCGGGACAGGGGTGGCCGAGCAGTACTTC. Translated, it gives CASSVSGTGVAEQYF.